This T cell receptor beta chain was recorded in a study of identifying expanded T cells in peripheral blood. Study-wide findings and caveats: Across healthy donors, higher total template counts meant significantly greater roughly 2-week count variance. Over two and four weeks, about 16 and 19 clones changed, versus 1.2 between replicates.

This clone was recorded only once. The antigen remains undetermined. Sequenced by immunoSEQ multiplex PCR; TCRdb stores in-frame clones only, minus some. The top ten clones hold under 5% of a sample with around 68,000 clones, approximately 89% of them seen once. Sequencing input: blood. This clonotype originated in a person between 18 and 70 years old in good health.

CDR3 amino acids: CAWSWGGAGEKYNEQFF. Written as DNA, the CDR3 is TGTGCCTGGAGTTGGGGTGGAGCGGGAGAAAAATACAATGAGCAGTTCTTC. V usage is TRBV30 and J usage is TRBJ2-1, with 8 bases fitting TRBD2. Germline V lookup: CDR1 GTSNPN, CDR2 SVGIG (reference sequence). This CDR3 region has 17 residues. J lost 4 bases, V lost 2 bases, and 13 bases had no gene match. The whole variable domain, filled in from reference TRBV30 and TRBJ2-1, reads SQTIHQWPATLVQPVGSPLSLECTVEGTSNPNLYWYRQAAGRGLQLLFYSVGIGQISSEVPQNLSASRPQDRQFILSSKKLLLSDSGFYLCAWSWGGAGEKYNEQFFGPGTRLTVL.